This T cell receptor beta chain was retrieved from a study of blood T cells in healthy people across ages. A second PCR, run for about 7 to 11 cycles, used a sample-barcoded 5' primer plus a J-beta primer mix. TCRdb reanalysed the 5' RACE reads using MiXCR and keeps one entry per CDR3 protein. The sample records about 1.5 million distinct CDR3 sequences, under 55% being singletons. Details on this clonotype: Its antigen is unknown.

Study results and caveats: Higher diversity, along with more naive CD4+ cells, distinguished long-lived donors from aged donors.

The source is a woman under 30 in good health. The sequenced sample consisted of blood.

The CDR3 sequence is CASSGGGAGSSYNEQYF. In nucleotides, the CDR3 is TGTGCCAGCAGTGGGGGCGGGGCGGGGAGCTCCTACAATGAGCAGTACTTC. The chain recombines TRBV27 with TRBJ2-1; the D gene could be TRBD1 or TRBD2 (6 bases each). The closer fit of TRBJ2-7 to the DNA end suggests the J call may be wrong. Germline-derived CDR1 and CDR2 are MNHEY and SMNVEV (reference sequence). The CDR3 is 17 residues long.